This T cell receptor beta chain is from a study of blood T cell repertoires in COVID-19. Study-level information: Acute and convalescent COVID-19 specimens originated in the United States, Italy and Spain.

Repertoires were generated with immunoSEQ multiplex PCR, while TCRdb's copy carries only in-frame clones and drops some. The sample comprises some 140,000 clones, 70% to 85% of which are singletons, and approximately 18% rests with the top ten. The sample was peripheral blood. This clonotype originated in a woman of 80 years or more with acute or convalescent COVID-19.

CDR3: CASSPTGEGYEQYF. The CDR3 nucleotides read TGTGCCAGTAGCCCGACAGGGGAAGGCTACGAGCAGTACTTC. The V and J genes are TRBV19 and TRBJ2-7; TRBD1 matches at 8 bases. J lost 3 bases, V lost 6 bases, and 7 bases had no gene match. The CDR3 is 14 residues long. Germline CDR1 and CDR2: LNHDA and SQIVND (reference sequence).